This T cell receptor (beta chain) was sequenced during a study of blood T cell repertoires in COVID-19 (dated by TCRdb to 2020 to 2021). Study-wide context: Samples covering the acute and convalescent phases of COVID-19 were provided by collaborators in the United States, Italy and Spain. The material from the prospective study consisted of cDNA or gDNA derived from T cells, B-cell-depleted T cells, or PBMCs. Subjects who had been exposed to COVID-19, were actively infected with it, or had recovered from it provided the deeply sampled blood TCRbeta repertoires that made up the dataset. The repertoires were released in a freely available public database meant as a resource for research on the immune response to SARS-CoV-2. The samples were drawn from the first 160 participants of the ongoing ImmuneRACE study and from 950 to 1,500 subjects provided by 6 global collaborators. The sample metadata nearly always contained a de-identified subject ID, COVID-19 status, age in years and sex. Where available, HLA class I and class II types were obtained from metadata supplied by the sample provider rather than from assay-based typing.

As concerns this clone: Its antigen specificity is not known. No much larger clonotype is one base removed from it; base qualities were not supplied.

Collaborating institutions collected whole blood in K2EDTA tubes following their own protocols. For TCRbeta analysis, collaborator samples were shipped as frozen whole blood, as isolated PBMCs, or as DNA extracted from either sample type. TCRbeta CDR3 regions were amplified from genomic DNA using the immunoSEQ Assay, a bias-controlled multiplex PCR. Processing in the source paper ran as follows. Within the assay, amplification of reference gene primers was used to estimate how many nucleated cells each sample contained. To quantify the absolute abundance of each unique TCRbeta CDR3 rearrangement, sequence reads were collapsed and filtered. Productive Simpson clonality was computed per sample as the square root of Simpson's diversity index over productive rearrangements. Here the immuneACCESS table is served through TCRdb, limited to in-frame sequences with V and J called. Missing clones are a known gap in these copies; in checked studies unresolved V genes cover under half, and the rest lacks a known reason. V and J calls and clone size are copied from that table; D and trimming were computed from the DNA. For this sample there are approximately 49,000 clones; more than 75% appear just once. The ten most abundant clones make up under 4.5% of the sample.

What the study reported, not specific to this receptor: How much clinical and demographic metadata was included differed by source and by participant, and the metadata was provided uncurated.

The sample taken for sequencing was peripheral blood. The receptor was derived from a man aged 45 to 65 with acute or convalescent COVID-19.

The CDR3 amino acid sequence is: CASSLWLGSGTEAFF. The nucleotide sequence reads TGTGCCAGCAGTTTATGGTTGGGTTCGGGGACTGAAGCTTTCTTT. The V and J segments used are TRBV27 and TRBJ1-1, with the D gene not clear enough to name. The CDR1 and CDR2 encoded by the germline V gene (reference sequence) are MNHEY and SMNVEV. The trim is 1 base for V and 5 bases for J, with a gap of 14 bases between the germline ends. The CDR3 covers 15 residues, taking in both the cysteine and the phenylalanine. Of all the DNA, just the CDR3 is kept, 45 bases in frame from base 1.